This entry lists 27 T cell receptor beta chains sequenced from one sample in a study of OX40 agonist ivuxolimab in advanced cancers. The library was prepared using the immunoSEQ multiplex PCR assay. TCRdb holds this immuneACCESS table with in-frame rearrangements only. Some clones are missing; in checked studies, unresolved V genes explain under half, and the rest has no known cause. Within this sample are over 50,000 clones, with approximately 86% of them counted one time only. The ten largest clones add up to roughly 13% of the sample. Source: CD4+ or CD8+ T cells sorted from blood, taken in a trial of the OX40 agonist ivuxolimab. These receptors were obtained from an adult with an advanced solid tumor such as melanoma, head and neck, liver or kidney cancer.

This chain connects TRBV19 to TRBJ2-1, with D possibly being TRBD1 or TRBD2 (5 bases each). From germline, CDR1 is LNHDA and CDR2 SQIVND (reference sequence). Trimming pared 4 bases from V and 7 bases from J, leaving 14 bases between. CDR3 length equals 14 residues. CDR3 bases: TGTGCCAGTAGTACAGGGACGACGTGGAATGAGCAGTTCTTC. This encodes CASSTGTTWNEQFF.

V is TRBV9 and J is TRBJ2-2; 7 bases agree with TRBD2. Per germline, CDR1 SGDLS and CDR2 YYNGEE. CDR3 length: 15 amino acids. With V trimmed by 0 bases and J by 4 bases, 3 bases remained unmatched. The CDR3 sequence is CASSVAGGLTGELFF. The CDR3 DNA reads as TGTGCCAGCAGCGTAGCGGGAGGACTCACCGGGGAGCTGTTTTTT. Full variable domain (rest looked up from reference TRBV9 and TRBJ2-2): DSGVTQTPKHLITATGQRVTLRCSPRSGDLSVYWYQQSLDQGLQFLIQYYNGEERAKGNILERFSAQQFPDLHSELNLSSLELGDSALYFCASSVAGGLTGELFFGEGSRLTVL.

CDR3 nucleotides: TGTGCCAGCAGCTTATGGGGGGACGAAAATCAGCCCCAGCATTTT. This codes for CASSLWGDENQPQHF. This chain links TRBV7-2 with TRBJ1-5, with D possibly TRBD1 on 5 matching bases. Trimming pared 2 bases from V and 4 bases from J, leaving 12 bases between. This CDR3 region has 15 residues. The germline CDR1 and CDR2 sequences are SGHTA and FQGNSA.

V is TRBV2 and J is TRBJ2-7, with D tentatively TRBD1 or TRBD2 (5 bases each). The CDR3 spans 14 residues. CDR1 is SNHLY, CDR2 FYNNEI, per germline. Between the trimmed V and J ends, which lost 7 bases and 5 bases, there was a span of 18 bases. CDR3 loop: CASIDVGGSDEQYF. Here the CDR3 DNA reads TGTGCCAGCATCGATGTTGGGGGTAGCGACGAGCAGTACTTC.

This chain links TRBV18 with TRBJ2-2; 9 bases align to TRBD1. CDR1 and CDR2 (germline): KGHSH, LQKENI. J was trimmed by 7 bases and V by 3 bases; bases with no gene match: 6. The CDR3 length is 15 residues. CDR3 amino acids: CASSPRDRANGELFF. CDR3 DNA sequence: TGTGCCAGCTCACCTCGGGACAGGGCGAACGGGGAGCTGTTTTTT.

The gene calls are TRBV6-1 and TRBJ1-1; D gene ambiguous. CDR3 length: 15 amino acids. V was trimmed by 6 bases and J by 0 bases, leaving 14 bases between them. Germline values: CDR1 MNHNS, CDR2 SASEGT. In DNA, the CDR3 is TGTGCCAGCAGCCCAAGCTGGGGTCTGAACACTGAAGCTTTCTTT. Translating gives CASSPSWGLNTEAFF.

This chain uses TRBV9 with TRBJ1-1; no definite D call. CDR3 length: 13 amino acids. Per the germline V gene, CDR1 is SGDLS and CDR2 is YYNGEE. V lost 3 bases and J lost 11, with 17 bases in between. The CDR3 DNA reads TGTGCCAGCAGCGCACTGGACGCCACCACGGCTTTCTTT. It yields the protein CASSALDATTAFF.

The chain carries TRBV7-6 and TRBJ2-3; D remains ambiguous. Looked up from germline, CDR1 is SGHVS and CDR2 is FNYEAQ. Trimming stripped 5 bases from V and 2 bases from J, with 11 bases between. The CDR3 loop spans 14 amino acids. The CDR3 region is CASSALIYTDTQYF. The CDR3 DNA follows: TGTGCCAGCAGCGCTCTCATCTACACAGATACGCAGTATTTT.

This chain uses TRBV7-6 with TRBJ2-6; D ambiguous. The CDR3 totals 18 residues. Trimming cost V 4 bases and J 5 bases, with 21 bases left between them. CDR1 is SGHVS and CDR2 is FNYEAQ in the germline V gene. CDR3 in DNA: TGTGCCAGCAGCTATGGATTTGACTCACAAAGTCGGGCCAACGTCCTGACTTTC. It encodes CASSYGFDSQSRANVLTF. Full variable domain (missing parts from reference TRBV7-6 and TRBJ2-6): GAGVSQSPRYKVTKRGQDVALRCDPISGHVSLYWYRQALGQGPEFLTYFNYEAQQDKSGLPNDRFSAERPEGSISTLTIQRTEQRDSAMYRCASSYGFDSQSRANVLTFGAGSRLTVL.

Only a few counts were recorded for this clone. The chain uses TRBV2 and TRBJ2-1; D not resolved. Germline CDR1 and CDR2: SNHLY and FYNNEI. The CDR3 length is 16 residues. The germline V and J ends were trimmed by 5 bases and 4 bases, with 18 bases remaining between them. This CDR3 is CASSKSPGDPYNEQFF. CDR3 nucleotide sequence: TGTGCCAGCAGTAAATCTCCCGGCGATCCTTACAATGAGCAGTTCTTC.

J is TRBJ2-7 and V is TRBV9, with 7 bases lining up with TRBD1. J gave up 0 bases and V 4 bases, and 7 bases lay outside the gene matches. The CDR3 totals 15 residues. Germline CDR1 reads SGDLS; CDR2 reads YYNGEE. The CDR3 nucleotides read TGTGCCAGCAGCCCTCGGACAGGCGCCTCCTACGAGCAGTACTTC. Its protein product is CASSPRTGASYEQYF.

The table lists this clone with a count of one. This CDR3 reads CASSLEETSRYF. The CDR3 bases are TGTGCCAGCAGCTTAGAGGAGACCTCAAGGTACTTC. The V gene is TRBV7-8, the J gene TRBJ2-7; D not resolved. CDR1 and CDR2 (germline): SGHVS, FQNEAQ. Trimming removed 1 base at V and 12 bases at J, with 13 bases between. CDR3 length equals 12 residues. The variable domain in full, completed from reference TRBV7-8 and TRBJ2-7, reads GAGVSQSPRYKVAKRGQDVALRCDPISGHVSLFWYQQALGQGPEFLTYFQNEAQLDKSGLPSDRFFAERPEGSVSTLKIQRTQQEDSAVYLCASSLEETSRYFGPGTRLTVT.

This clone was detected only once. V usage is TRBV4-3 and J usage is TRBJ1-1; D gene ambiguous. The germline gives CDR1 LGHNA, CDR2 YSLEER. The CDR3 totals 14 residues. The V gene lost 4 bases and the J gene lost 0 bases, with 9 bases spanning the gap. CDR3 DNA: TGCGCCAGCAGCCTTATGGCTATGAACACTGAAGCTTTCTTT. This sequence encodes CASSLMAMNTEAFF.

The CDR3: CASSPGAGANNEQFF. CDR3 DNA sequence: TGCGCCAGCAGCCCGGGGGCGGGGGCTAACAATGAGCAGTTCTTC. V gene TRBV4-3 combines with J gene TRBJ2-1; maybe TRBD2 (7 bases). Between the trimmed V and J ends, which lost 4 bases and 5 bases, there was a span of 15 bases. The CDR3 spans 15 residues. Germline lookup yields CDR1 LGHNA and CDR2 YSLEER.

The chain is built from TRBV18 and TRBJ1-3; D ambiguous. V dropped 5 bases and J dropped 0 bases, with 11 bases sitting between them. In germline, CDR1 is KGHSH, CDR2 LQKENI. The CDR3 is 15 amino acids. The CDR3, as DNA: TGTGCCAGCTCAGGAGGATGGGACTCTGGAAACACCATATATTTT. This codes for CASSGGWDSGNTIYF.

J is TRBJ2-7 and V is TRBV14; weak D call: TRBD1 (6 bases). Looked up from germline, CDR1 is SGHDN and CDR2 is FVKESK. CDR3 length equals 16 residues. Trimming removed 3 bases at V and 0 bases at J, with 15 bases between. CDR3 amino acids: CASSHGQPQSSYEQYF. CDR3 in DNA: TGTGCCAGCAGCCACGGACAGCCACAGAGCTCCTACGAGCAGTACTTC.

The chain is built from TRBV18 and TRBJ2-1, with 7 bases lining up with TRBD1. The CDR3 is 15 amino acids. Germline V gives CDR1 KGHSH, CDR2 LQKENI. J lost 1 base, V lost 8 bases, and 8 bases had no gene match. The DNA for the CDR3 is TGTGCCAGCCGATCGGACAGGACGTCCTACAATGAGCAGTTCTTC. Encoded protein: CASRSDRTSYNEQFF.

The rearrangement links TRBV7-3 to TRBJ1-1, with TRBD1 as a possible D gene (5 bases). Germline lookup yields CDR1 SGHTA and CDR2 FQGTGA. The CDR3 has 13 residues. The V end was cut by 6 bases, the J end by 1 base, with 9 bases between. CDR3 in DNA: TGTGCCAGCAGATACACAGGGAACACTGAAGCTTTCTTT. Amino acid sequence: CASRYTGNTEAFF.

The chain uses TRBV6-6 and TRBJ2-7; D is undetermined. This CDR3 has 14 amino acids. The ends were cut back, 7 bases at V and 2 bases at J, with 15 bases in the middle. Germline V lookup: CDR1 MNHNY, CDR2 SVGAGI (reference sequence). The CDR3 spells CASNTTVRTYEQYF. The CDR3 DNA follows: TGTGCCAGCAATACGACGGTGAGAACCTACGAGCAGTACTTC.

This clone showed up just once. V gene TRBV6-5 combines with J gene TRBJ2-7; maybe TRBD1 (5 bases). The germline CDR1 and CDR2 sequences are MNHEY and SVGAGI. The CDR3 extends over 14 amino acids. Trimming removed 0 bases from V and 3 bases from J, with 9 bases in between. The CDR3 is CASSYSAGNYEQYF. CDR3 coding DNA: TGTGCCAGCAGTTACTCGGCAGGGAACTACGAGCAGTACTTC.

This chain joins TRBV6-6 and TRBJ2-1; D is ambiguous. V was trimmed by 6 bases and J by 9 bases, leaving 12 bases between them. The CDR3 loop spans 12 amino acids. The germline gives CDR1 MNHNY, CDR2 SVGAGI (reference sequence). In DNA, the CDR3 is TGTGCCAGCAGCTCTATGAACAGTGAGCAGTTCTTC. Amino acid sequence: CASSSMNSEQFF.

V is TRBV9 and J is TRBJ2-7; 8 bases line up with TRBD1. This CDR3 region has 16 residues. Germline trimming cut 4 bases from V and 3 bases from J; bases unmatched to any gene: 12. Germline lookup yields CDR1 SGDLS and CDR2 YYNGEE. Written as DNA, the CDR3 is TGTGCCAGCAGCCCAGGAAAGGGACAGGCCAACTACGAGCAGTACTTC. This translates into CASSPGKGQANYEQYF.

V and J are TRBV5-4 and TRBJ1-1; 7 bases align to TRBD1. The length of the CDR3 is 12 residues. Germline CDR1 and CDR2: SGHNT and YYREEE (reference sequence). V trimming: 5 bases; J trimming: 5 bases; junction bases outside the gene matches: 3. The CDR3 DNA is TGTGCCAGCAGACAGGGGAATACTGAAGCTTTCTTT. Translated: CASRQGNTEAFF.

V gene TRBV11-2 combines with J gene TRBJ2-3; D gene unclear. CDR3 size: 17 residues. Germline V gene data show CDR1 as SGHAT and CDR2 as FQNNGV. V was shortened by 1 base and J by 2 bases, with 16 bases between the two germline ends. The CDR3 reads CASSLVSVLLLTDTQYF. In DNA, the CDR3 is TGTGCCAGCAGCTTAGTTTCGGTCCTTCTGCTCACAGATACGCAGTATTTT.

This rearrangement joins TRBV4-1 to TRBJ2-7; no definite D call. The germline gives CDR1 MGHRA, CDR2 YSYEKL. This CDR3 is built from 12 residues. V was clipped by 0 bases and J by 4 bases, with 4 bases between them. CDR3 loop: CASSQEGYEQYF. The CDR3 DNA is TGCGCCAGCAGCCAAGAGGGGTACGAGCAGTACTTC.

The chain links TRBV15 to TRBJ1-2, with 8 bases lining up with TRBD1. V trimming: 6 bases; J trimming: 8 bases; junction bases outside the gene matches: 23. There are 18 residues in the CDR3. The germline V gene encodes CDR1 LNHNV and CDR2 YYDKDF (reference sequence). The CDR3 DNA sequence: TGTGCCACCAGTCGGACCCGAGGTGCAGGGGGCTTTCTAAGGGGCTACACCTTC. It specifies CATSRTRGAGGFLRGYTF.

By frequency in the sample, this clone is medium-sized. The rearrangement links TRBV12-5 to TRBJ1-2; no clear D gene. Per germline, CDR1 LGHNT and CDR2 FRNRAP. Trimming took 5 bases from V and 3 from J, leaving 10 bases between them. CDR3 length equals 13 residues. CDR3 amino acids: CASGPGGHYGYTF. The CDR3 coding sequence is TGTGCTAGTGGTCCCGGAGGGCACTATGGCTACACCTTC.